This TCR beta chain came from a study of shared clonotypes between healthy human individuals. Study overall: Plates per donor: three CD4 naive, three CD4 memory, two CD8 naive, one CD8 memory.

Using immunoSEQ multiplex PCR, the repertoire was profiled, and TCRdb retains in-frame clones only, with some absent. The table records approximately 340,000 clones, approximately 79% of them present only once. The investigators split CD4+ cells into a CD45RA+ naive subset and a CD45RA-negative memory subset. Trimming left V 0 bases short and J 1 base short, with 16 bases between. CDR1 and CDR2 from the germline V gene are MGHRA and YSYEKL. The CDR3 is made up of 19 amino acids. Study results and limitations: Some clonotypes were shared by all four sorted-subset donors, while others were not shared. The non-shared ones had lower generation probabilities than the shared ones. Richness estimates generally favored naive over memory subsets.

Concerning this clone itself: Its target is not known.

This sequence originates from a man aged 30 to 45 in good health. Sequencing input: memory CD4+ T cells sorted from blood. Specified subset: CD45RA-negative fraction. The chain couples TRBV4-1 to TRBJ2-6, with D tentatively TRBD1 or TRBD2 (5 bases each). The CDR3: CASSQEWGRAESGANVLTF. CDR3 bases: TGCGCCAGCAGCCAAGAGTGGGGACGGGCCGAGTCTGGGGCCAACGTCCTGACTTTC.